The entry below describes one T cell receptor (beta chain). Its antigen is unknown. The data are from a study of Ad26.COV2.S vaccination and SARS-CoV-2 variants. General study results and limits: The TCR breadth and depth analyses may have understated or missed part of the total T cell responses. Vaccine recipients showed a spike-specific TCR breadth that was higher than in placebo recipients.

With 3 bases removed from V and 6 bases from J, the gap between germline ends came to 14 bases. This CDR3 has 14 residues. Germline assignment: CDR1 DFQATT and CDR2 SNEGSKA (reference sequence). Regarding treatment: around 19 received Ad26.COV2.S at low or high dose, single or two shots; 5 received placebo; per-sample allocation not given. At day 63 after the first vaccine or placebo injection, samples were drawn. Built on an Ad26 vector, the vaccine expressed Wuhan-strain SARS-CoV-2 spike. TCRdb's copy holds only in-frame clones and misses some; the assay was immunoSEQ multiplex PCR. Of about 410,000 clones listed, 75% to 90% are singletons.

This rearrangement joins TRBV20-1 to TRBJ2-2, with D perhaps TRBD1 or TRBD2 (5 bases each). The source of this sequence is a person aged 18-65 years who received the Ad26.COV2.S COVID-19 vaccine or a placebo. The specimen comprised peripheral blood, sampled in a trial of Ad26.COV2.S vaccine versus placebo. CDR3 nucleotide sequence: TGCAGTGCTAGTCGAGGGGCCCTCGCCGGGGAGCTGTTTTTT. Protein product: CSASRGALAGELFF.